The entry below gives a single T cell receptor beta chain sequence along with its context. Its antigen is undetermined. The junction differs from germline at one of its ends, possibly a read error. This CDR3 is built from 15 residues. Germline V CDR1 and CDR2: SGHKS, YYEKEE (reference sequence). Primers: 60 Vbeta forward and 13 Jbeta reverse. In the original processing: Later analysis identified tens of millions of unique TCR beta chains, approximately 11 million shared. The assay was immunoSEQ multiplex PCR, and TCRdb's table has in-frame clones only and misses some. V and J calls and clone size are those listed in that table; D and trimming were worked out from the DNA. The data contain roughly 220,000 clones, 80% to 90% of them singletons. These data come from a study of cytomegalovirus exposure and HLA in healthy donors. Healthy bone marrow donors formed the donor group. Study-wide findings and caveats: Three CMV-associated chains proved CMV antigen-specific in vitro. Analyzed later, most CMV-associated TCR beta chains appeared HLA-restricted.

Sequencing input: PBMCs. The rearrangement joins TRBV5-5 to TRBJ2-6, with 7 bases fitting TRBD1. The source of this sequence is a man in his thirties or forties in good health and CMV-seronegative. CDR3 in amino acids: CASSVDRAGASVLTF. CDR3 bases: TGTGCCAGCAGCGTTGACAGGGCTGGGGCCAGCGTCCTGACTTTC.